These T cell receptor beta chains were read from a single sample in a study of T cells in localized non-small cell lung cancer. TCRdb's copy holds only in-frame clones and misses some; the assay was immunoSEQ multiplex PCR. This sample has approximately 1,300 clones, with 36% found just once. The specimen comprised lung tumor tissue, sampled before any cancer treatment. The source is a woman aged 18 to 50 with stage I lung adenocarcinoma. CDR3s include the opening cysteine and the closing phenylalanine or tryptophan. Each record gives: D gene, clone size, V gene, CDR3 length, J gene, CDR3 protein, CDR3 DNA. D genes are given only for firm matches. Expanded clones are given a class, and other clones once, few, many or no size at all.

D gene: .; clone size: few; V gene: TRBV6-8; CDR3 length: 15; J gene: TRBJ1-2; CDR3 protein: CASSYFSDDGSGYTF; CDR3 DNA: TGTGCCAGCAGTTACTTTTCGGATGACGGTTCTGGCTACACCTTC
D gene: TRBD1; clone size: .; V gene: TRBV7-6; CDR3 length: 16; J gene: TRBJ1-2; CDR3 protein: CASSLVKNRGDYGYTF; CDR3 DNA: TGTGCCAGCAGCTTGGTTAAGAACAGGGGGGACTATGGCTACACCTTC
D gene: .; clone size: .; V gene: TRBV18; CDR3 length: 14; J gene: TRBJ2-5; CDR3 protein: CASSPRRGQETQYF; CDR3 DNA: TGTGCCAGCTCACCACGGAGGGGCCAAGAGACCCAGTACTTC
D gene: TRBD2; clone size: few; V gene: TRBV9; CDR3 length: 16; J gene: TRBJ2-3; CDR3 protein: CASSVLAGGDTDTQYF; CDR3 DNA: TGTGCCAGCAGCGTGTTAGCGGGAGGGGACACAGATACGCAGTATTTT
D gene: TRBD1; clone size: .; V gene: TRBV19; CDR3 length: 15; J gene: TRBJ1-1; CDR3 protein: CASSPRQGLNTEAFF; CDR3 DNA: TGTGCCAGTAGTCCCAGACAGGGATTGAACACTGAAGCTTTCTTT
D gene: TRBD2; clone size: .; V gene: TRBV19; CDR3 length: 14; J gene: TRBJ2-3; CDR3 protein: CASSVAGGTDTQYF; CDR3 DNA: TGTGCCAGTAGTGTAGCGGGAGGCACAGATACGCAGTATTTT
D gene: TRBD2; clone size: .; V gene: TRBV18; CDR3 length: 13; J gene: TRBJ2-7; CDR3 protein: CASSIAGSGEQYF; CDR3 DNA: TGTGCCAGCTCGATAGCGGGAAGCGGCGAGCAGTACTTC
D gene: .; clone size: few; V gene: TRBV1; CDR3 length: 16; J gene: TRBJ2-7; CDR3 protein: CASSLNPGQYSYEQYF; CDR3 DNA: TGCGCCAGCAGTCTTAATCCGGGACAGTACTCCTACGAGCAGTACTTC
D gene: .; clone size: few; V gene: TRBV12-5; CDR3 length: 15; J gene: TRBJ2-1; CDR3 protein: CASNNPGTSYNEQFF; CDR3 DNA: TGTGCCAGCAACAATCCCGGGACAAGTTACAATGAGCAGTTCTTC
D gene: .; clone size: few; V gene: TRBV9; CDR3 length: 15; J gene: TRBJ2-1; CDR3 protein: CASSPGTISYNEQFF; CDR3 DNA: TGTGCCAGCAGCCCTGGGACCATCTCCTACAATGAGCAGTTCTTC
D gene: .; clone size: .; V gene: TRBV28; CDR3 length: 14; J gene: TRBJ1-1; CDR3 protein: CASSFTGMNTEAFF; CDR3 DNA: TGTGCCAGCAGTTTCACAGGTATGAACACTGAAGCTTTCTTT
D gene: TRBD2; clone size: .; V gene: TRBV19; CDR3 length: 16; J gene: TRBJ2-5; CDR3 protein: CASSIGGGRLGETQYF; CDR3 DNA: TGTGCCAGTAGTATAGGTGGCGGGAGGCTGGGGGAGACCCAGTACTTC
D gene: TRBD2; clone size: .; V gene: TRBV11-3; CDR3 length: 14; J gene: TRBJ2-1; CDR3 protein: CASSFLAGPNEQFF; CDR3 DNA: TGTGCCAGCAGCTTTCTAGCGGGACCAAATGAGCAGTTCTTC
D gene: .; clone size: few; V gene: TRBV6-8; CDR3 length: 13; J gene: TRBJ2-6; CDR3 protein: CAITSPGANVLTF; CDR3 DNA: TGTGCCATTACCAGCCCTGGGGCCAACGTCCTGACTTTC
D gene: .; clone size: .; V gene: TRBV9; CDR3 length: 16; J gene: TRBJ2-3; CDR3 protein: CASSPELIWSTDTQYF; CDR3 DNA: TGTGCCAGCAGCCCGGAATTAATCTGGAGCACAGATACGCAGTATTTT
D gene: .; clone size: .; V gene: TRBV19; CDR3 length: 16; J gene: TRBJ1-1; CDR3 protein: CASNYLGRDPIAEAFF; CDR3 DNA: TGTGCCAGTAACTACCTCGGGCGGGACCCGATAGCCGAAGCTTTCTTT
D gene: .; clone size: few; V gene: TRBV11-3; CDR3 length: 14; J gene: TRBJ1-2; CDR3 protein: CASSSLAGSDGYTF; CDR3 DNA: TGTGCCAGCAGCTCCTTGGCGGGGAGTGATGGCTACACCTTC
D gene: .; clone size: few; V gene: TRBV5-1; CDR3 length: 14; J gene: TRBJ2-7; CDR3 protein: CASSPGTLDYEQYF; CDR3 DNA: TGCGCCAGCAGCCCGGGGACGTTGGACTACGAGCAGTACTTC
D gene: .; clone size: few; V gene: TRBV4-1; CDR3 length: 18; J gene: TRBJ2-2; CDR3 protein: CASSQDRNSGANTGELFF; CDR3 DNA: TGCGCCAGCAGCCAAGATCGGAATAGCGGTGCGAACACCGGGGAGCTGTTTTTT
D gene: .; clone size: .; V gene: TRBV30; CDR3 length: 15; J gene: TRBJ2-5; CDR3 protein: CAWSARREKKETQYF; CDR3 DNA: TGTGCCTGGAGTGCGCGACGAGAAAAAAAAGAGACCCAGTACTTC
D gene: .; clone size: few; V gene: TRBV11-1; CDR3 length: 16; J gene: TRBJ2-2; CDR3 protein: CASSFGHDRSTGELFF; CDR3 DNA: TGTGCCAGCAGCTTTGGACATGACCGGAGCACCGGGGAGCTGTTTTTT
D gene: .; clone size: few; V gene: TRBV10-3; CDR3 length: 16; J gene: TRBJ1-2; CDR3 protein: CAISESSSNPNYGYTF; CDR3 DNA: TGTGCCATCAGTGAGTCGTCAAGTAACCCGAACTATGGCTACACCTTC
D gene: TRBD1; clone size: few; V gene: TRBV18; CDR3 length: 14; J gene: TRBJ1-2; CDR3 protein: CASSLAGQFHGYTF; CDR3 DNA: TGTGCCAGCTCGCTTGCGGGACAGTTTCATGGCTACACCTTC
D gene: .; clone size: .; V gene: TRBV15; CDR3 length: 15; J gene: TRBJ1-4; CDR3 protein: CATSRQGRSNEKLFF; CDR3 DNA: TGTGCCACCAGCAGACAGGGCCGGTCTAATGAAAAACTGTTTTTT